Each of the 5 T cell receptor beta chains below was sequenced from the same sample in a study of low-dose radiotherapy and immunotherapy resistance in tumors. Both TCRalpha and TCRbeta chains were reverse transcribed with V-gene-specific primers. Using a constant-region primer together with a V-primer adapter, TCRs were subjected to 20 PCR cycles of amplification. TCRdb re-analysed the reads in MiXCR, keeping a single row per CDR3 protein. The profile shows about 71,000 distinct CDR3 sequences, around 30% of them singletons. As to time point: before trial treatment. This material consisted of PBMCs, taken before treatment. The receptors come from a female donor with ovarian cancer.

In its sample, this clonotype was seen many times. The J gene is TRBJ2-3, the V gene TRBV12-3 or TRBV12-4; D not resolved. Trimming took off 2 bases at V and 2 bases at J, with 14 bases between the two ends. The CDR3 extends over 16 amino acids. As DNA, the CDR3 is TGTGCCAGCAGTTTACGGGTTTACCCCCCCACAGATACGCAGTATTTT. Translation gives CASSLRVYPPTDTQYF.

In this sample, this clonotype turned up many times. The chain employs TRBV7-9 and TRBJ1-5, with TRBD1 matching 12 bases. The CDR3 is 15 residues long. Trimming removed 5 bases from V and 5 bases from J; junction bases left unmatched: 4. In germline, CDR1 is SEHNR, CDR2 FQNEAQ (reference sequence). Here the CDR3 DNA reads TGTGCCAGCAGCGTCGGGACAGGGGGCCATCAGCCCCAGCATTTT. It codes for CASSVGTGGHQPQHF.

This clonotype was picked up many times. The genes are TRBV5-1 and TRBJ1-1, with D tentatively TRBD1 (5 bases). The V end lost 4 bases, the J end lost 0 bases, and 19 bases lay between the germline ends. This CDR3 has 17 amino acids. In germline, CDR1 is SGHRS, CDR2 YFSETQ. The CDR3 loop is CASSTKPGRPMNTEAFF. The DNA of the CDR3 is TGCGCCAGCAGCACAAAACCGGGACGGCCAATGAACACTGAAGCTTTCTTT.

This clonotype was recorded many times. The rearrangement uses TRBV30 and TRBJ1-2, with 8 bases fitting TRBD1. The trim removed 2 bases at V and 8 bases at J, leaving 7 bases unmatched. CDR1 is GTSNPN, CDR2 SVGIG, per germline (reference sequence). CDR3 length: 13 amino acids. The CDR3 sequence is CAWSPLQGGGYTF. The CDR3 nucleotides read TGTGCCTGGAGTCCCCTACAGGGGGGCGGCTACACCTTC. Combining the CDR3 with reference TRBV30 and TRBJ1-2 gives the whole variable domain SQTIHQWPATLVQPVGSPLSLECTVEGTSNPNLYWYRQAAGRGLQLLFYSVGIGQISSEVPQNLSASRPQDRQFILSSKKLLLSDSGFYLCAWSPLQGGGYTFGSGTRLTVV.

This clonotype was detected many times. V gene TRBV30 combines with J gene TRBJ2-2; no clear D. There are 13 residues in the CDR3. The ends were cut back, 1 base at V and 5 bases at J, with 8 bases in the middle. CDR1 is GTSNPN and CDR2 is SVGIG in the germline V gene (reference sequence). The CDR3, as DNA: TGTGCCTGGAGTGGTGGGGTGACCGGGGAGCTGTTTTTT. Its protein is CAWSGGVTGELFF.